The TCR beta chain under discussion was sequenced for a study of monozygotic twins with inflammatory bowel disease. This CDR3 region has 17 residues. Germline assignment: CDR1 SGHRS and CDR2 YFSETQ. TCRdb reanalyzed the 5' RACE reads, giving one entry per CDR3 protein sequence and no DNA. The listing records about 440,000 distinct CDR3 sequences. The chain carries TRBV5-1 and TRBJ1-1; the D gene TCRdb calls, TRBD1, cannot be checked with no DNA. This TCR was recovered from a human donor with ulcerative colitis or Crohn's disease, or a healthy co-twin of an affected twin (not recorded which). The sample comprised blood. The CDR3 loop reads CASSSPDRRGMNTEAFF.